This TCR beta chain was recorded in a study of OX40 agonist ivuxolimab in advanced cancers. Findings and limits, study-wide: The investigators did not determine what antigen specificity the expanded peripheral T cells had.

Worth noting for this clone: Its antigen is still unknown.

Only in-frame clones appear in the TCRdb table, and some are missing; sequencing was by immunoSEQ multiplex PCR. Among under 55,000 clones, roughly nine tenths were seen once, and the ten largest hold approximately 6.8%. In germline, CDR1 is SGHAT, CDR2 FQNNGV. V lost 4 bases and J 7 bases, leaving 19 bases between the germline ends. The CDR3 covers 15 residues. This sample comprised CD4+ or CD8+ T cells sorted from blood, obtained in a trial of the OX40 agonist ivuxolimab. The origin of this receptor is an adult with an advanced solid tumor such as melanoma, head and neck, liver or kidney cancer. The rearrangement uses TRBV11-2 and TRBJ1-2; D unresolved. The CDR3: CASSSTGSFPAGYTF. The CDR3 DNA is TGTGCCAGCAGCTCAACGGGGAGTTTTCCCGCTGGCTACACCTTC.